Following are 26 T cell receptor beta chains from one sample sequenced in a study of blood T cell repertoires in COVID-19. Only in-frame clones appear in the TCRdb table, and some are missing; sequencing was by immunoSEQ multiplex PCR. The sample records over 400,000 clones, about 89% being singletons. Sequenced input: peripheral blood. The receptors shown here come from a woman between 50 and 59 years old with COVID-19, enrolled during active disease.

The gene calls are TRBV6-1 and TRBJ2-3; D not certain. The ends were cut back, 2 bases at V and 2 bases at J, with 11 bases in the middle. This CDR3 spans 15 amino acids. Looked up from germline, CDR1 is MNHNS and CDR2 is SASEGT. Here the CDR3 DNA reads TGTGCCAGCAGTGAAAGCCGACACATCACAGATACGCAGTATTTT. This gives the protein CASSESRHITDTQYF.

This clone was counted a single time. The rearrangement uses TRBV3-1 (or the pseudogene TRBV3-2) and TRBJ1-1; D uncertain. CDR1 and CDR2 (germline): LGHDT, YNNKEL (reference sequence). Trimming left V 0 bases short and J 5 bases short, with 7 bases between. The CDR3 runs to 13 residues. The CDR3 is CASSQEVRTEAFF. The DNA of the CDR3 is TGTGCCAGCAGCCAAGAAGTGAGAACTGAAGCTTTCTTT.

This clone showed up just once. The rearrangement uses TRBV6-1 and TRBJ2-7; TRBD2 might be the D (5 bases). The CDR3 consists of 13 residues. Germline CDR1 is MNHNS and CDR2 is SASEGT. The V end lost 2 bases, the J end lost 3 bases, and 8 bases lay between the germline ends. The CDR3 DNA is TGTGCCAGCAGTGAAATCCGGGACTACGAGCAGTACTTC. Amino acids: CASSEIRDYEQYF.

This clone was seen a single time. This chain uses TRBV2 with TRBJ1-1; TRBD1 aligns across 9 bases. After removal of 9 bases from V and 0 bases from J, the junction contained 8 bases not matched to a gene. The CDR3 consists of 15 residues. Germline values: CDR1 SNHLY, CDR2 FYNNEI. DNA for the CDR3: TGTGCCAGTACCGGGACAGGGAAAATGAACACTGAAGCTTTCTTT. Translating it yields CASTGTGKMNTEAFF. Supplemented by reference TRBV2 and TRBJ1-1, the full variable domain reads EPEVTQTPSHQVTQMGQEVILRCVPISNHLYFYWYRQILGQKVEFLVSFYNNEISEKSEIFDDQFSVERPDGSNFTLKIRSTKLEDSAMYFCASTGTGKMNTEAFFGQGTRLTVV.

CDR3 residues: CASSLAGRNEQFF. The CDR3 region has the DNA TGTGCCAGCAGCTTAGCCGGGAGGAATGAGCAGTTCTTC. This chain links TRBV7-9 with TRBJ2-1, with TRBD2 matching over 7 bases. Looked up from germline, CDR1 is SEHNR and CDR2 is FQNEAQ (reference sequence). The CDR3 consists of 13 residues. Losses at the gene ends were 0 bases for V and 7 bases for J; bases not matched to a gene: 0.

This clone was counted once. This chain joins TRBV30 and TRBJ2-2; 10 positions match TRBD2. Trimming took 2 bases from V and 1 from J; bases not matched to a gene: 10. Germline V gene data show CDR1 as GTSNPN and CDR2 as SVGIG (reference sequence). CDR3 length equals 18 residues. This chain's CDR3 is CAWSIVAGGVLNTGELFF. CDR3 DNA: TGTGCCTGGAGTATTGTAGCGGGGGGCGTTCTGAACACCGGGGAGCTGTTTTTT. Using reference TRBV30 and TRBJ2-2 for the parts outside the CDR3, the full variable domain is SQTIHQWPATLVQPVGSPLSLECTVEGTSNPNLYWYRQAAGRGLQLLFYSVGIGQISSEVPQNLSASRPQDRQFILSSKKLLLSDSGFYLCAWSIVAGGVLNTGELFFGEGSRLTVL.

This clone has more than one count but fewer than ten. The chain employs TRBV28 and TRBJ2-7, with D unclear. The V end lost 6 bases, the J end lost 4 bases, and 22 bases lay between the germline ends. CDR3 size: 16 residues. Germline CDR1 MDHEN, CDR2 SYDVKM. The chain's CDR3 is CASSYSSMEAGYEQYF. CDR3 DNA: TGTGCCAGCAGCTACTCCTCCATGGAAGCCGGGTACGAGCAGTACTTC.

The chain is built from TRBV24-1 and TRBJ2-2; TRBD1 matches 7 bases. The V and J ends lost 3 bases and 7 bases, in that order; junction bases with no gene match: 4. This CDR3 has 14 residues. The germline V gene encodes CDR1 KGHDR and CDR2 SFDVKD. Written as DNA, the CDR3 is TGTGCCACCAGTGATCCGACAGGGATCGGGGAGCTGTTTTTT. This gives the protein CATSDPTGIGELFF.

The rearrangement uses TRBV5-6 and TRBJ1-5; no firm D call. The CDR3 is 18 residues long. Germline CDR1 reads SGHDT; CDR2 reads YYEEEE. V was clipped by 4 bases and J by 0 bases, with 20 bases between them. The CDR3 region is CASSERPYSSYSNQPQHF. CDR3 nucleotides: TGTGCCAGCAGCGAACGGCCATACAGCTCATATAGCAATCAGCCCCAGCATTTT.

This clone was seen a few times. V and J are TRBV18 and TRBJ2-5; no firm D call. Germline assignment: CDR1 KGHSH and CDR2 LQKENI. The V and J ends lost 2 bases and 1 base respectively, with 8 bases between them. This CDR3 has 14 amino acids. CDR3 DNA sequence: TGTGCCAGCTCACCAGCGAACAGCCAAGAGACCCAGTACTTC. Encoded protein: CASSPANSQETQYF.

The V call is TRBV18, the J call TRBJ1-3, with 7 bases identical to TRBD1. V was clipped by 4 bases and J by 1 base; unmatched bases: 13. The CDR3 contains 18 residues. Per germline, CDR1 KGHSH and CDR2 LQKENI. CDR3 residues: CASSRTPRSTGSGNTIYF. The CDR3, as DNA: TGTGCCAGCTCACGTACCCCCCGCTCGACAGGGTCTGGAAACACCATATATTTT.

The V and J genes are TRBV5-1 and TRBJ1-5; maybe TRBD1 (6 bases). Germline loops: CDR1 SGHRS, CDR2 YFSETQ. The CDR3 has 15 amino acids. V shed 0 bases and J shed 1 base, with 8 bases lying between them. The chain's CDR3 is CASSLETGSNQPQHF. The CDR3 coding sequence is TGCGCCAGCAGCTTGGAAACAGGGAGCAATCAGCCCCAGCATTTT.

The CDR3 DNA is TGCGCCAGCAGGGATAGCGGGGAGACAGATACGCAGTATTTT. Translation: CASRDSGETDTQYF. The chain combines TRBV5-1 with TRBJ2-3; TRBD2 agrees at 8 bases. In germline, CDR1 is SGHRS, CDR2 YFSETQ. V dropped 5 bases and J dropped 3; count of bases not matched to a gene: 5. This CDR3 region has 14 residues. Supplemented by reference TRBV5-1 and TRBJ2-3, the full variable domain reads KAGVTQTPRYLIKTRGQQVTLSCSPISGHRSVSWYQQTPGQGLQFLFEYFSETQRNKGNFPGRFSGRQFSNSRSEMNVSTLELGDSALYLCASRDSGETDTQYFGPGTRLTVL.

The gene calls are TRBV6-5 and TRBJ2-3; 9 bases match TRBD1. The CDR3 extends over 15 amino acids. Germline V lookup: CDR1 MNHEY, CDR2 SVGAGI. The V gene end was trimmed by 8 bases and the J gene end by 3 bases; junction bases not matched to a gene: 9. The CDR3 DNA is TGTGCCAGCCAAAGCAGGGACAGGGAAACAGATACGCAGTATTTT. Its translation is CASQSRDRETDTQYF.

This clone was counted once. The chain couples TRBV9 to TRBJ2-7, with 7 positions matching TRBD1. The J segment lost 0 bases and the V segment lost 0 bases, leaving 3 bases of the junction unmatched. Germline V gene lookup returns CDR1 SGDLS and CDR2 YYNGEE. The CDR3 runs to 15 residues. Here the CDR3 DNA reads TGTGCCAGCAGCGTAGCGACAGGGACCTCCTACGAGCAGTACTTC. Encoded protein: CASSVATGTSYEQYF.

The chain is built from TRBV5-6 and TRBJ1-6; D is unclear. Germline V gene sequence: CDR1 SGHDT, CDR2 YYEEEE. The V end was cut by 2 bases, the J end by 0 bases, with 12 bases between. The length of the CDR3 is 17 residues. The CDR3: CASSFYSDNSYNSPLHF. The CDR3 DNA follows: TGTGCCAGCAGCTTTTACAGTGACAACTCCTATAATTCACCCCTCCACTTT.

This chain uses TRBV30 with TRBJ2-1; D is ambiguous. V was clipped by 1 base and J by 7 bases, with 5 bases between them. The CDR3 is made up of 11 amino acids. Germline loops: CDR1 GTSNPN, CDR2 SVGIG (reference sequence). The CDR3 protein is CAWSGANEQFF. CDR3 nucleotide sequence: TGTGCCTGGAGTGGGGCGAATGAGCAGTTCTTC.

The J gene is TRBJ1-1, the V gene TRBV5-1; 7 positions match TRBD1. With V trimmed by 4 bases and J by 1 base, 4 bases remained unmatched. The CDR3 covers 14 residues. From germline, CDR1 is SGHRS and CDR2 YFSETQ. The CDR3 DNA reads as TGCGCCAGCAGCGTGACAGGGCCGAACACTGAAGCTTTCTTT. Protein product: CASSVTGPNTEAFF.

A single count supports this clone. The chain uses TRBV4-1 and TRBJ1-1; D is uncertain. The CDR3 is 15 amino acids. Looked up from germline, CDR1 is MGHRA and CDR2 is YSYEKL. V dropped 1 base and J dropped 1 base, with 10 bases sitting between them. The CDR3 region is CASSQGTAANTEAFF. As DNA, the CDR3 is TGCGCCAGCAGCCAAGGCACGGCGGCGAACACTGAAGCTTTCTTT.

The V and J genes are TRBV5-1 and TRBJ1-1; TRBD1 is a possible D gene (5 bases). This CDR3 has 15 residues. Germline CDR1 SGHRS, CDR2 YFSETQ. V was trimmed by 4 bases and J by 0 bases, leaving 13 bases between them. The CDR3 sequence: CASSLGGSLNTEAFF. CDR3 coding DNA: TGCGCCAGCAGCCTCGGGGGGTCCTTGAACACTGAAGCTTTCTTT.

In this sample, this clone turned up once. This chain connects TRBV12-2 to TRBJ1-6. TRBV12-2 is flagged as a pseudogene. The CDR3 runs to 13 residues. CDR3 sequence reads: CASRHGGNSPLHF. Written as DNA, the CDR3 is TGTGCAAGTCGCCACGGGGGTAATTCACCCCTCCACTTT.

The J gene is TRBJ1-1, the V gene TRBV29-1; 8 nucleotides match TRBD1. The CDR3 runs 11 residues. Germline CDR1 and CDR2: SQVTM and ANQGSEA. Trimming removed 4 bases from V and 10 bases from J; junction bases left unmatched: 5. The CDR3 region is CSVVQGDVAFF. As DNA, the CDR3 is TGCAGCGTTGTACAGGGGGATGTAGCTTTCTTT.

This chain links TRBV9 with TRBJ1-6, with unresolved D. Trimming removed 4 bases from V and 9 bases from J, with 14 bases in between. The CDR3 contains 14 residues. Per germline, CDR1 SGDLS and CDR2 YYNGEE. The CDR3: CASSSFSLGSPLHF. The CDR3 DNA reads as TGTGCCAGCAGCTCCTTTAGCCTAGGTTCACCCCTCCACTTT.

The rearrangement links TRBV6-5 to TRBJ1-2, with D possibly matching TRBD1 (6 bases). V lost 2 bases and J 7 bases, leaving 14 bases between the germline ends. Germline CDR1 reads MNHEY; CDR2 reads SVGAGI. This CDR3 is 14 amino acids long. CDR3 loop: CASSYNEGVGGYTF. CDR3 bases: TGTGCCAGCAGTTACAACGAGGGGGTCGGTGGCTACACCTTC.

V usage is TRBV12-3 or TRBV12-4 and J usage is TRBJ1-6; 9 nucleotides line up with TRBD1. This CDR3 is 13 amino acids long. The V and J ends lost 7 bases and 6 bases, in that order; junction bases with no gene match: 1. The CDR3 DNA sequence: TGTGCCAGCACGACAGGGGGTAATTCACCCCTCCACTTT. This translates into CASTTGGNSPLHF.

Of note for this clone: Sequence at one end of the junction differs from germline and may be a read error. The gene calls are TRBV5-8 and TRBJ1-1, with D maybe TRBD1 (5 bases). The CDR3 is 13 amino acids. The germline CDR1 and CDR2 sequences are SGHTS and YDEGEE. The CDR3 sequence: CASSPRVGESRVF. The CDR3 DNA follows: TGTGCCAGCAGCCCAAGGGTAGGGGAAAGTCGAGTCTTT.